The clone carrying this T cell receptor beta chain was recorded many times. The data were taken from a study of CD8+CD57+ T cells in acquired aplastic anemia. Germline V gene data show CDR1 as SGHRS and CDR2 as YFSETQ. The CDR3 contains 16 residues. V was shortened by 1 base and J by 0 bases, with 10 bases between the two germline ends. CDR3 and TCR beta VDJ profiling relied on a genomic DNA template. TCRdb analysed the reads with MiXCR anew, one entry per CDR3 protein. Counted here are about 190,000 distinct CDR3 sequences, about 53% occurring once; the ten biggest clones make up approximately 15%. The origin of this receptor is a human donor in good health, serving as a control. The sample was sorted CD4+, CD8+, or CD8+CD57+ T cells (not recorded which) from PBMCs. The chain links TRBV5-1 to TRBJ2-2, with a weak D call TRBD1 (5 bases). The CDR3 DNA is TGCGCCAGCAGCTTGTACGACAGATCGAACACCGGGGAGCTGTTTTTT. This codes for CASSLYDRSNTGELFF.